What follows are 10 T cell receptor beta chains derived from one specimen sequenced in a study of blood T cell repertoires in COVID-19. Profiled with immunoSEQ multiplex PCR; TCRdb holds only in-frame clones, not every one. The sample lists 93,000 or so clones, over 65% seen once, with 9.5% to 15% in the top ten. Source material: peripheral blood. All receptors come from a human donor in a cohort sampled during active COVID-19.

This clone was picked up a small number of times. The chain joins TRBV29-1 to TRBJ1-2; the D gene is possibly TRBD1 (6 bases). CDR1 and CDR2 from the germline V gene are SQVTM and ANQGSEA. V lost 5 bases, J lost 6 bases, and 28 bases lay in between. The CDR3 runs 17 residues. For the CDR3, the DNA is TGCAGCGTTCCCACGAGCGAAAACTTGGACAGAGGGGATGGCTACACCTTC. Encoded protein: CSVPTSENLDRGDGYTF.

This sequence joins TRBV5-1 and TRBJ1-5; TRBD1 might be the D (6 bases). The CDR3 consists of 15 residues. Germline V gene lookup returns CDR1 SGHRS and CDR2 YFSETQ. Trimming stripped 4 bases from V and 0 bases from J, with 11 bases between. CDR3 in amino acids: CASSVDSYSNQPQHF. DNA of the CDR3: TGCGCCAGCAGCGTGGACAGTTATAGCAATCAGCCCCAGCATTTT.

The chain combines TRBV24-1 with TRBJ2-5; TRBD2 matches at 8 bases. CDR3 length: 16 amino acids. The germline CDR1 and CDR2 sequences are KGHDR and SFDVKD. Germline trimming cut 4 bases from V and 4 bases from J; bases unmatched to any gene: 10. The CDR3 DNA reads TGTGCCACCAGTGAAGTAGTCGCGGGGGGCGGAGAGACCCAGTACTTC. Protein: CATSEVVAGGGETQYF.

V is TRBV18 and J is TRBJ2-2; D is uncertain. CDR1 and CDR2 from the germline V gene are KGHSH and LQKENI. CDR3 length: 15 residues. Trimming cost V 6 bases and J 1 base, with 12 bases left between them. The CDR3 DNA follows: TGTGCCAGCTCTCGAGGTGGAAAGAACACCGGGGAGCTGTTTTTT. Its translation is CASSRGGKNTGELFF.

The rearrangement uses TRBV11-2 and TRBJ2-7; TRBD1 agrees at 8 bases. This CDR3 comprises 15 residues. CDR1 and CDR2 from the germline V gene are SGHAT and FQNNGV. V trimming: 2 bases; J trimming: 5 bases; junction bases outside the gene matches: 8. CDR3 DNA sequence: TGTGCCAGCAGCTTATATGTGACAGGGGTAAACGAGCAGTACTTC. It encodes CASSLYVTGVNEQYF. Complete variable domain (other parts from reference TRBV11-2 and TRBJ2-7): EAGVAQSPRYKIIEKRQSVAFWCNPISGHATLYWYQQILGQGPKLLIQFQNNGVVDDSQLPKDRFSAERLKGVDSTLKIQPAKLEDSAVYLCASSLYVTGVNEQYFGPGTRLTVT.

This chain uses TRBV2 with TRBJ1-2, with D possibly TRBD1 on 5 matching bases. Trimming left V 6 bases short and J 8 bases short, with 10 bases between. The length of the CDR3 is 11 residues. Germline values: CDR1 SNHLY, CDR2 FYNNEI. The CDR3 DNA reads TGTGCCAGCAGCCCAGGGCCGGGCTACACCTTC. This translates into CASSPGPGYTF. The whole variable domain, remainder taken from reference TRBV2 and TRBJ1-2, is EPEVTQTPSHQVTQMGQEVILRCVPISNHLYFYWYRQILGQKVEFLVSFYNNEISEKSEIFDDQFSVERPDGSNFTLKIRSTKLEDSAMYFCASSPGPGYTFGSGTRLTVV.

The CDR3 sequence is CSVRRTGLEQFF. The CDR3 DNA sequence: TGCAGCGTCAGAAGGACAGGGCTTGAACAGTTCTTC. The chain uses TRBV29-1 and TRBJ2-1; 8 nucleotides align to TRBD1. Losses at the gene ends were 6 bases for V and 13 bases for J; bases not matched to a gene: 11. CDR3 length equals 12 residues. Germline CDR1 SQVTM, CDR2 ANQGSEA.

The genes are TRBV5-4 and TRBJ2-3; perhaps TRBD1 as D (6 bases). Germline values: CDR1 SGHNT, CDR2 YYREEE (reference sequence). Trimming shortened V by 0 bases and J by 2 bases, and 13 bases separated the two germline ends. This CDR3 spans 16 amino acids. The CDR3 nucleotides read TGTGCCAGCAGCTTGGATCAGACAGGAGCCACAGATACGCAGTATTTT. Translated, it gives CASSLDQTGATDTQYF.

This clone occurred a few times. In nucleotides, the CDR3 is TGTGCCAGCAGCCCGGACGGGGGTGAAGCTTTCTTT. Translated, it gives CASSPDGGEAFF. The chain is built from TRBV11-3 and TRBJ1-1, with D possibly being TRBD1 (5 bases). This CDR3 region has 12 residues. Deletions cut 5 bases from V and 7 bases from J, with 11 bases between. Germline V gives CDR1 SGHNT, CDR2 YENEEA.

The genes are TRBV14 and TRBJ2-2; D perhaps matches TRBD2 (5 bases). The V and J ends lost 2 bases and 0 bases respectively, with 7 bases between them. The CDR3 contains 15 residues. Germline-derived CDR1 and CDR2 are SGHDN and FVKESK. The CDR3 protein is CASSQWGANTGELFF. The CDR3 region has the DNA TGTGCCAGCAGCCAATGGGGAGCGAACACCGGGGAGCTGTTTTTT. Complete variable domain (other parts from reference TRBV14 and TRBJ2-2): EAGVTQFPSHSVIEKGQTVTLRCDPISGHDNLYWYRRVMGKEIKFLLHFVKESKQDESGMPNNRFLAERTGGTYSTLKVQPAELEDSGVYFCASSQWGANTGELFFGEGSRLTVL.